Below, 4 T cell receptor beta chains from the same sample are listed, as sequenced in a study of T cell responses to AZD1222 COVID-19 vaccine. Data came from immunoSEQ multiplex PCR; TCRdb stores just in-frame clones and leaves some out. The table lists around 78,000 clones, roughly 88% of them singletons. Source: peripheral blood, taken on day 0 of MenACWY control vaccination. These receptors were collected from an adult in good health.

V usage is TRBV9 and J usage is TRBJ1-2; 7 bases agree with TRBD1. CDR1 is SGDLS, CDR2 YYNGEE, per germline. This CDR3 has 14 residues. With V trimmed by 4 bases and J by 1 base, 4 bases remained unmatched. CDR3 loop: CASSLGTVNYGYTF. The CDR3 DNA reads as TGTGCCAGCAGCCTAGGGACAGTTAACTATGGCTACACCTTC.

The chain has TRBV7-9 and TRBJ2-7; D not certain. CDR1 is SEHNR and CDR2 is FQNEAQ in the germline V gene (reference sequence). This CDR3 spans 16 amino acids. Trimming took 5 bases from V and 2 from J, leaving 19 bases between them. The DNA for the CDR3 is TGTGCCAGCAGCCCCCTCGAAGGTCATTCTACCTACGAGCAGTACTTC. Translating gives CASSPLEGHSTYEQYF.

The genes are TRBV5-1 and TRBJ1-4; D is possibly TRBD1 (6 bases). The V gene lost 6 bases and the J gene lost 7 bases, with 22 bases spanning the gap. Germline V gives CDR1 SGHRS, CDR2 YFSETQ. The CDR3 runs to 16 residues. CDR3 DNA sequence: TGCGCCAGCACTCCCTCCGTACAGGGAGGGGGTGAAAAACTGTTTTTT. Translating it yields CASTPSVQGGGEKLFF. Combining the CDR3 with reference TRBV5-1 and TRBJ1-4 gives the whole variable domain KAGVTQTPRYLIKTRGQQVTLSCSPISGHRSVSWYQQTPGQGLQFLFEYFSETQRNKGNFPGRFSGRQFSNSRSEMNVSTLELGDSALYLCASTPSVQGGGEKLFFGSGTQLSVL.

The CDR3 DNA reads TGTGCCAGCAGCTTAGACTATGGCTACACCTTC. It translates to CASSLDYGYTF. The J gene is TRBJ1-2, the V gene TRBV7-9; D ambiguous. The CDR3 extends over 11 amino acids. CDR1 SEHNR and CDR2 FQNEAQ come from the germline V gene (reference sequence). Trimming removed 1 base at V and 3 bases at J, with 0 bases between.